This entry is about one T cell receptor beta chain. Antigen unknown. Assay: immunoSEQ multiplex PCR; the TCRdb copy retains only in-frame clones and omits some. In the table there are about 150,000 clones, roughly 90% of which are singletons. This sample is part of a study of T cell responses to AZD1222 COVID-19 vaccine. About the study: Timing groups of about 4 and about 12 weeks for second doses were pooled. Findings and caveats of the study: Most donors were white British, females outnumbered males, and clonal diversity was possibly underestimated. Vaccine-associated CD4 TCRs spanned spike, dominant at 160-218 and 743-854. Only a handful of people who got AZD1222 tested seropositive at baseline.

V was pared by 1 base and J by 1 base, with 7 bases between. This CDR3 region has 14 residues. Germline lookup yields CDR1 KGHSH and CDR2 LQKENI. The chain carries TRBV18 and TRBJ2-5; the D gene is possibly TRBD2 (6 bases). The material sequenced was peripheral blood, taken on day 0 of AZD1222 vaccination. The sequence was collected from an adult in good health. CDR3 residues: CASSPLGGQETQYF. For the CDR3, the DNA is TGTGCCAGCTCACCACTGGGGGGCCAAGAGACCCAGTACTTC.